These 10 T cell receptor beta chains were all obtained from the same sample, sequenced in a study of shared clonotypes between healthy human individuals. Produced via immunoSEQ multiplex PCR; TCRdb's table is partial and in-frame only. The sample consists of about 680,000 clones, about 80% of them appearing once. The sequenced material came from memory CD4+ T cells sorted from blood. As for subset: CD45RA-negative fraction. All receptors come from a woman aged 25 to 39 in good health.

This clone appeared a single time. The chain recombines TRBV15 with TRBJ2-7, with TRBD2 matching 14 bases. The CDR3 contains 16 residues. Trimming took 1 base from V and 3 from J; bases not matched to a gene: 2. CDR1 is LNHNV, CDR2 YYDKDF, per germline (reference sequence). This CDR3 is CATSRGGTSGSYEQYF. Here the CDR3 DNA reads TGTGCCACCAGCAGAGGGGGGACTAGCGGGAGCTACGAGCAGTACTTC.

The rearrangement joins TRBV13 to TRBJ2-7; D is undetermined. Trimming removed 5 bases from V and 0 bases from J, with 11 bases in between. The CDR3 covers 14 residues. CDR1 is PRHDT, CDR2 FYEKMQ, per germline (reference sequence). This chain's CDR3 is CASSRTPSSYEQYF. DNA of the CDR3: TGTGCCAGCAGCCGGACGCCGAGCTCCTACGAGCAGTACTTC.

About this clone: Other DNA sequences in the sample encode the same CDR3. The rearrangement uses TRBV28 and TRBJ1-3, with D maybe TRBD1 (6 bases). V was trimmed by 3 bases and J by 2 bases, leaving 8 bases between them. The CDR3 has 14 residues. Germline CDR1 is MDHEN and CDR2 is SYDVKM. CDR3 coding DNA: TGTGCCAGCAGTTTGTCAGGGGCTGGAAACACCATATATTTT. Translating gives CASSLSGAGNTIYF. The whole variable domain, filled in from reference TRBV28 and TRBJ1-3, reads DVKVTQSSRYLVKRTGEKVFLECVQDMDHENMFWYRQDPGLGLRLIYFSYDVKMKEKGDIPEGYSVSREKKERFSLILESASTNQTSMYLCASSLSGAGNTIYFGEGSWLTVV.

This clone was seen a handful of times. This rearrangement joins TRBV19 to TRBJ2-5; D is unresolved. The CDR3 sequence is 18 residues long. Trimming pared 1 base from V and 2 bases from J, leaving 20 bases between. Germline V gene lookup returns CDR1 LNHDA and CDR2 SQIVND (reference sequence). The CDR3, as DNA: TGTGCCAGTAGTATAGGGTATATGCAGGACCCCCTTCAAGAGACCCAGTACTTC. This sequence encodes CASSIGYMQDPLQETQYF.

Remarks on this clone: It is likely a read error: a sequence one base away is far more abundant. The same CDR3 can be traced to other DNA sequences in this sample. V gene TRBV5-1 combines with J gene TRBJ2-3, with D unclear. The CDR3 loop spans 11 amino acids. Germline V CDR1 and CDR2: SGHRS, YFSETQ. Trimming removed 4 bases at V and 0 bases at J, with 0 bases between. CDR3 sequence reads: CASSSTDTQYF. CDR3 DNA sequence: TGCGCCAGCAGCAGCACAGATACGCAGTATTTT.

The chain combines TRBV7-6 with TRBJ2-7, with TRBD2 as a possible D gene (6 bases). CDR1 is SGHVS and CDR2 is FNYEAQ in the germline V gene. The CDR3 is made up of 15 amino acids. V was clipped by 5 bases and J by 2 bases, with 16 bases between them. The CDR3 protein is CASSQGFQRAYEQYF. The CDR3 coding sequence is TGTGCCAGCAGCCAAGGGTTCCAGCGGGCCTACGAGCAGTACTTC.

This clone appeared a single time. In the same sample, other DNA sequences code for this CDR3. The CDR3 DNA reads TGCAGCGTTCGGAAGAACACCGGGGAGCTGTTTTTT. This gives the protein CSVRKNTGELFF. The gene calls are TRBV29-1 and TRBJ2-2; no clear D gene. The length of the CDR3 is 12 residues. V lost 5 bases to trimming and J lost 1 base, with 5 bases between them. Germline V gene sequence: CDR1 SQVTM, CDR2 ANQGSEA.

This clone was picked up a small number of times. The V gene is TRBV19, the J gene TRBJ1-5, with D maybe TRBD1 (6 bases). Looked up from germline, CDR1 is LNHDA and CDR2 is SQIVND (reference sequence). V lost 5 bases and J 1 base, leaving 6 bases between the germline ends. The CDR3 totals 13 residues. In nucleotides, the CDR3 is TGTGCCAGTAGTGGACAGAGCAATCAGCCCCAGCATTTT. It yields the protein CASSGQSNQPQHF.

The V call is TRBV6-1, the J call TRBJ2-6, with D possibly being TRBD1 (6 bases). Germline V lookup: CDR1 MNHNS, CDR2 SASEGT. CDR3 length equals 19 residues. The ends were cut back, 2 bases at V and 0 bases at J, with 17 bases in the middle. DNA for the CDR3: TGTGCCAGCAGTGAACAGGCGCCAGGGGTCTTCTCTGGGGCCAACGTCCTGACTTTC. Protein: CASSEQAPGVFSGANVLTF.

A remark on this clone: One base separates it from a far larger clone, so it is likely a read error. In the same sample, other DNA sequences code for this CDR3. This chain links TRBV5-1 with TRBJ2-7; tentatively, D is TRBD2 (5 bases). Germline V gives CDR1 SGHRS, CDR2 YFSETQ. The CDR3 sequence is 17 residues long. The CDR3 is CASSFGVGGFNSYEQYF. The CDR3 DNA follows: TGCGCCAGCAGCTTCGGCGTTGGCGGGTTTAACTCCTACGAGCAGTACTTT. The full variable domain, its missing parts supplied by reference TRBV5-1 and TRBJ2-7, is KAGVTQTPRYLIKTRGQQVTLSCSPISGHRSVSWYQQTPGQGLQFLFEYFSETQRNKGNFPGRFSGRQFSNSRSEMNVSTLELGDSALYLCASSFGVGGFNSYEQYFGPGTRLTVT.